These T cell receptor beta chains were read from a single sample in a study of response to subunit inactivated influenza vaccine. TCRdb fed the RT-PCR reads into MiXCR, producing one record per CDR3 protein. The sample lists about 160,000 distinct CDR3 sequences, roughly 10% occurring once. The input for sequencing was non-naive T cells sorted from PBMCs, taken roughly 48 days after vaccination. The receptors here all came from a man aged 50-60 years who received an inactivated influenza vaccine. Both conserved end residues are part of each CDR3. D genes are given only for firm matches. Clone size is given for some rows only: seen once, a few or many times, or a class if the clone is expanded.

few	TRBV6-2/TRBV6-3	TRBD1	TRBJ1-5	CASSPGQGGIQPQHF	TGTGCCAGCAGCCCCGGACAGGGTGGGATTCAGCCCCAGCATTTT
NA	TRBV3-1	NA	TRBJ1-1	CASSHSRVLTEAFF	TGTGCCAGCAGCCATTCGCGTGTCCTCACTGAAGCTTTCTTT
many	TRBV29-1	TRBD2	TRBJ2-1	CSVEDSGELAGAAEQFF	TGCAGCGTTGAAGATTCGGGGGAACTAGCGGGAGCGGCTGAGCAGTTCTTC
many	TRBV29-1	NA	TRBJ2-3	CSVDEGSDTQYF	TGCAGCGTTGACGAGGGATCAGATACGCAGTATTTT
many	TRBV12-3/TRBV12-4	TRBD1	TRBJ2-3	CASSRTGAGTGDRSTDTQYF	TGTGCCAGCAGTCGTACTGGAGCCGGGACAGGGGACCGTAGCACAGATACGCAGTATTTT
few	TRBV6-2/TRBV6-3	NA	TRBJ1-1	CASSGQMAGGLMNTEAFF	TGTGCCAGCAGCGGCCAAATGGCAGGAGGCCTCATGAACACTGAAGCTTTCTTT
many	TRBV12-3/TRBV12-4	NA	TRBJ2-2	CASRTNANTGELFF	TGTGCCAGCAGGACCAACGCGAACACCGGGGAGCTGTTTTTT
NA	TRBV20-1	NA	TRBJ2-1	CSARDSPINEQFF	TGCAGTGCTAGAGACTCACCAATCAATGAGCAGTTCTTC
NA	TRBV5-6	TRBD1	TRBJ2-2	CASSLAPGGLTGELFF	TGTGCCAGCAGCTTAGCGCCAGGGGGATTGACCGGGGAGCTGTTTTTT
few	TRBV5-5	NA	TRBJ2-1	CASSRVGGGSYNEQFF	TGTGCCAGCAGCCGGGTGGGGGGAGGCTCCTACAATGAGCAGTTCTTC
many	TRBV12-3/TRBV12-4	TRBD1	TRBJ2-5	CASSRQGLQETQYF	TGTGCCAGCAGTCGACAGGGTTTGCAAGAGACCCAGTACTTC
NA	TRBV7-2	TRBD2	TRBJ2-2	CASSLALAGGTGELFF	TGTGCCAGCAGCTTAGCGTTAGCGGGGGGGACCGGGGAGCTGTTTTTT
many	TRBV9	NA	TRBJ2-5	CASSPDRDAQETQYF	TGTGCCAGCAGCCCGGACCGGGACGCCCAAGAGACCCAGTACTTC
NA	TRBV12-3/TRBV12-4	TRBD2	TRBJ2-3	CASSLGNSGSADTQYF	TGTGCCAGCAGTTTAGGGAATAGCGGGAGTGCAGATACGCAGTATTTT
NA	TRBV7-9	NA	TRBJ1-2	CASSLDQYGYTF	TGTGCCAGCAGCTTAGATCAGTATGGCTACACCTTC
few	TRBV20-1	TRBD1	TRBJ1-3	CSYDRGLSGNTIYF	TGCAGTTACGACAGGGGGCTCTCTGGAAACACCATATATTTT
many	TRBV7-9	NA	TRBJ2-3	CASSLSLGADTQYF	TGTGCCAGCAGCTTGAGTCTCGGGGCAGATACGCAGTATTTT
few	TRBV20-1	TRBD1	TRBJ1-5	CSARKGQGGNQPQHF	TGCAGTGCTAGAAAGGGACAGGGGGGCAATCAGCCCCAGCATTTT
few	TRBV6-5	NA	TRBJ2-5	CASSYSLVYGAQETQYF	TGTGCCAGCAGTTACTCATTAGTTTATGGGGCCCAAGAGACCCAGTACTTC
few	TRBV27	NA	TRBJ1-1	CASRTTLGHMNTEAFF	TGTGCCAGCAGGACGACGCTGGGACATATGAACACTGAAGCTTTCTTT
NA	TRBV20-1	TRBD2	TRBJ2-3	CSAPLAGMSTDTQYF	TGCAGTGCACCTCTAGCGGGAATGAGCACAGATACGCAGTATTTT
many	TRBV9	NA	TRBJ2-5	CASSVGRYQETQYF	TGTGCCAGCAGCGTAGGACGATACCAAGAGACCCAGTACTTC
NA	TRBV20-1	NA	TRBJ2-3	CSARSKQDTQYF	TGCAGTGCTAGAAGCAAGCAAGATACGCAGTATTTT
NA	TRBV30	NA	TRBJ2-7	CAWSVPGAGEQYF	TGTGCCTGGAGTGTACCGGGGGCAGGTGAGCAGTACTTC
NA	TRBV4-1	TRBD2	TRBJ2-2	CASSQDQGLAGTGELFF	TGCGCCAGCAGCCAAGATCAGGGACTAGCGGGAACCGGGGAGCTGTTTTTT
few	TRBV10-3	NA	TRBJ2-2	CAITAQSAGELFF	TGTGCCATCACCGCCCAGTCCGCCGGGGAGCTGTTTTTT
NA	TRBV29-1	TRBD2	TRBJ2-5	CSGGGASGGGTQYF	TGCAGCGGTGGTGGGGCTAGCGGAGGTGGGACCCAGTACTTC
few	TRBV7-2	NA	TRBJ2-1	CASSSIREQFF	TGTGCCAGCAGCTCAATAAGGGAGCAGTTCTTC
NA	TRBV20-1	NA	TRBJ1-6	CSALQSAVSPLHF	TGCAGTGCTTTACAGAGTGCCGTTTCACCCCTCCACTTT
many	TRBV20-1	TRBD1	TRBJ1-4	CSAREGQGYEKLFF	TGCAGTGCTAGAGAAGGACAGGGATATGAAAAACTGTTTTTT
NA	TRBV20-1	NA	TRBJ2-7	CSAGERSSYEQYF	TGCAGTGCGGGGGAGAGGAGCTCCTACGAGCAGTACTTC
NA	TRBV12-3/TRBV12-4	NA	TRBJ1-2	CASSLQGGGYTF	TGTGCCAGCAGTTTACAGGGCGGGGGCTACACCTTC
few	TRBV15	NA	TRBJ2-3	CATSSMWGDTQYF	TGTGCCACCAGCTCAATGTGGGGGGATACGCAGTATTTT
NA	TRBV20-1	TRBD1	TRBJ2-7	CSARTGLVEQYF	TGCAGTGCGCGGACAGGTCTCGTCGAGCAGTACTTC
many	TRBV12-3/TRBV12-4	TRBD2	TRBJ2-5	CASSWKGRGETQYF	TGTGCCAGCAGTTGGAAAGGGCGGGGGGAGACCCAGTACTTC
many	TRBV28	NA	TRBJ2-5	CASRWGAGPFGTQYF	TGTGCCAGCAGATGGGGGGCAGGTCCATTCGGGACCCAGTACTTC
NA	TRBV10-3	TRBD1	TRBJ1-4	CAISEYQPQGASEKLFF	TGTGCCATCAGTGAGTACCAACCACAGGGGGCGAGTGAAAAACTGTTTTTT
many	TRBV20-1	TRBD2	TRBJ2-1	CSAFLPLAGGIYEQFF	TGCAGTGCTTTCCTGCCTCTAGCGGGAGGGATCTATGAGCAGTTCTTC
NA	TRBV5-8	TRBD2	TRBJ2-3	CASSFFGTSGTDTQYF	TGTGCCAGCAGCTTTTTCGGGACTAGCGGCACAGATACGCAGTATTTT
NA	TRBV5-1	NA	TRBJ2-7	CASSLEAGAGFGQYF	TGCGCCAGCAGCTTGGAGGCAGGGGCTGGGTTCGGGCAGTACTTC
many	TRBV20-1	TRBD2	TRBJ2-1	CSALGGSGSWDNEQFF	TGCAGTGCCCTCGGGGGTAGCGGGAGTTGGGACAATGAGCAGTTCTTC
NA	TRBV7-2	TRBD1	TRBJ2-3	CASRRDRVVDTQYF	TGTGCCAGCAGACGGGACAGGGTCGTAGATACGCAGTATTTT
few	TRBV9	TRBD2	TRBJ2-4	CASSSKASGSVENIQYF	TGTGCCAGCAGTTCCAAGGCCAGCGGGAGCGTGGAAAACATTCAGTACTTC
few	TRBV7-3	TRBD1	TRBJ2-2	CASSSLGGRNTGELFF	TGTGCCAGCAGCTCGCTAGGGGGCCGGAACACCGGGGAGCTGTTTTTT
NA	TRBV12-3/TRBV12-4	NA	TRBJ1-6	CASSSGKGFSGSPLHF	TGTGCCAGCAGTTCAGGGAAGGGGTTTTCGGGTTCACCCCTCCACTTT
NA	TRBV20-1	TRBD1	TRBJ2-1	CSASTGGPVGEQFF	TGCAGTGCTAGCACAGGGGGCCCCGTCGGTGAGCAGTTCTTC
NA	TRBV11-2	NA	TRBJ2-1	CASSLFRRGSYNEQFF	TGTGCCAGCAGCTTATTTCGTAGGGGCTCCTACAATGAGCAGTTCTTC